This T cell receptor (beta chain) comes out of a study of cytomegalovirus exposure and HLA in healthy donors. The CDR3 consists of 15 residues. Per germline, CDR1 SGDLS and CDR2 YYNGEE. The V end lost 4 bases, the J end lost 6 bases, and 18 bases lay between the germline ends. PCR amplification relied on 60 Vbeta primers (plus 13 Jbeta primers). Measured with immunoSEQ multiplex PCR; TCRdb has only the in-frame clones, and not every one. The sample includes approximately 150,000 clones. The sequenced sample consisted of PBMCs. The rearrangement uses TRBV9 and TRBJ2-3; possible D gene TRBD2, 6 bases. This clonotype was sampled from a woman aged 18 to 35 in good health and CMV-seronegative. For the CDR3, the DNA is TGTGCCAGCAGCCCCAGCCCCCAGGAGGGGGATACGCAGTATTTT. Amino acid sequence: CASSPSPQEGDTQYF.